These T cell receptor beta chains were read from a single sample in a study of T cells expressing NK-cell markers. Each CDR3 protein gets one entry in TCRdb, which reprocessed the 5' RACE reads and gives no DNA. The listing records some 280,000 distinct CDR3 sequences. Material: blood T cells: a sorted CD56 or NKG2C T cell subset, CD4+ or CD8+ T cells, or bulk PBMC T cells (not recorded which). The receptors shown here come from a man aged 18 to 35 in good health. CDR3s include the opening cysteine and the closing phenylalanine or tryptophan.

V	J	CDR3
TRBV19	TRBJ1-6	CASSMGGRTYNSPLHF
TRBV7-2	TRBJ2-6	CASSFPTSGANVLTF
TRBV10-2	TRBJ2-3	CASSEGTSGRTDTQYF
TRBV6-5	TRBJ1-2	CASSYSAGGSYGYTF
TRBV10-3	TRBJ2-1	CATGGQGKDEQFF
TRBV7-2	TRBJ1-2	CASSTRVRSAPYGYTF
TRBV7-2	TRBJ1-1	CASSSQGQGTEAFF
TRBV20-1	TRBJ2-7	CSAKRQGREQYF
TRBV5-1	TRBJ1-1	CASSLAPGMNTEAFF
TRBV11-2	TRBJ2-3	CASSLGSGGTDTQYF
TRBV4-2	TRBJ2-3	CASSPNNGLAGVGSSDTQYF
TRBV20-1	TRBJ2-3	CSATRTALAANTQYF
TRBV12-3/TRBV12-4	TRBJ2-7	CASSPAGVGATYEQYF
TRBV6-1	TRBJ2-1	CASSKDYYNEQFF
TRBV18	TRBJ2-3	CASSQLTTDTQYF
TRBV25-1	TRBJ2-3	CASTASGRTDTQYF
TRBV4-2	TRBJ1-3	CASSQELGKRNTIYF
TRBV20-1	TRBJ1-1	CSAPGPSKAEAFF
TRBV11-3	TRBJ2-3	CASSLVGTGDTQYF
TRBV12-5	TRBJ1-2	CASGLGTGGGYTF
TRBV4-1	TRBJ2-1	CASTTGWDYNEQFF
TRBV12-3/TRBV12-4	TRBJ2-2	CASKASGRAFGELFF
TRBV4-2	TRBJ2-3	CASSQDDVAETSTDTQYF
TRBV7-2	TRBJ2-5	CASSLVGVGRAQETQYF
TRBV14	TRBJ2-2	CASSFWTGWGTNTGELFF
TRBV20-1	TRBJ2-7	CSARNGYEQYF
TRBV5-4	TRBJ2-3	CASSQGTSGSGTQYF
TRBV7-6	TRBJ1-5	CASSPLLGQPQHF
TRBV11-3	TRBJ2-1	CASSFERFPGPGQGQFF
TRBV7-2	TRBJ2-1	CASSSRMLRSNEQFF